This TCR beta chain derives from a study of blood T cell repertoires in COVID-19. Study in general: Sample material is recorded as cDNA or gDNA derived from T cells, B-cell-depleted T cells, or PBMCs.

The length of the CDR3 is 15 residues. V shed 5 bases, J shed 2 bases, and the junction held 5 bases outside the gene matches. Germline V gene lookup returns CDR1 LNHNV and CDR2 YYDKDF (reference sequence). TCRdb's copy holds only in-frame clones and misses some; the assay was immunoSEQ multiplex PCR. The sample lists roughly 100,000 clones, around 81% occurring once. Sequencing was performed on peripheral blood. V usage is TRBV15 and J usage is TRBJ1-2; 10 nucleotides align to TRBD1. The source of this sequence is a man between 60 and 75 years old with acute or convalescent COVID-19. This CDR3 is CATSFGQGGNYGYTF. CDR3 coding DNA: TGTGCCACCAGCTTCGGACAGGGGGGAAACTATGGCTACACCTTC.